These T cell receptor beta chains were read from a single sample in a study of cytomegalovirus exposure and HLA in healthy donors. Method: immunoSEQ multiplex PCR; TCRdb's copy keeps in-frame clones and lacks some. Of under 150,000 clones listed, around 70% are singletons. Sequencing input: PBMCs. The receptor set was obtained from a human donor in good health. Each CDR3 is given with its conserved first and last residue. The D gene is left open where the match is weak. The listing skips clone size in some rows; elsewhere it reads once, few, many or a size class.

few	-	TRBV13	TRBJ2-1	CASSWGRSNEQFF	TGTGCCAGCAGCTGGGGCCGTTCCAATGAGCAGTTCTTC
-	TRBD1	TRBV7-9	TRBJ2-3	CASSPRTGELTDTQYF	TGTGCCAGCAGCCCCCGGACAGGGGAATTAACAGATACGCAGTATTTT
-	TRBD2	TRBV7-9	TRBJ2-3	CASSLTGGGPDTQYF	TGTGCCAGCAGCTTAACGGGGGGGGGCCCAGATACGCAGTATTTT
-	TRBD2	TRBV7-3	TRBJ2-2	CASSRDELAANTGELFF	TGTGCCAGCAGCCGAGATGAACTAGCGGCAAACACCGGGGAGCTGTTTTTT
-	-	TRBV4-3	TRBJ2-7	CASSQDRGDYEQYF	TGCGCCAGCAGTCAAGATCGAGGTGACTACGAGCAGTACTTC
-	TRBD2	TRBV28	TRBJ2-5	CASSQPGLAGTETQYF	TGTGCCAGCAGTCAACCGGGACTAGCGGGGACAGAGACCCAGTACTTC
-	TRBD1	TRBV5-1	TRBJ1-3	CASSHRGAGNTIYF	TGCGCCAGCAGCCACAGGGGAGCTGGAAACACCATATATTTT
-	-	TRBV6-5	TRBJ1-6	CASRGRQLNNSPLHF	TGTGCCAGCAGAGGCCGACAGCTGAATAATTCACCCCTCCACTTT
-	TRBD1	TRBV7-2	TRBJ1-1	CASSSPDRGPRGTEAFF	TGTGCCAGCAGCTCTCCCGACAGGGGGCCTAGGGGCACTGAAGCTTTCTTT
-	TRBD2	TRBV19	TRBJ2-1	CASSPGLAGEQFF	TGTGCCAGTAGCCCTGGACTAGCTGGTGAGCAGTTCTTC
-	TRBD1	TRBV7-7	TRBJ2-3	CASSLSPGTGYSTDTQYF	TGTGCTAGCAGCTTGTCTCCCGGGACAGGTTATAGCACAGATACGCAGTATTTT
-	TRBD1	TRBV6-1	TRBJ1-2	CSSSVEGALTADYTF	TGTTCCAGCAGTGTAGAGGGGGCGCTTACCGCTGACTACACCTTC
-	TRBD2	TRBV15	TRBJ2-1	CATRPGLAGGDYNEQFF	TGTGCCACCCGACCGGGACTAGCGGGAGGGGATTACAATGAGCAGTTCTTC
-	-	TRBV18	TRBJ2-3	CASSPRSGGTDTQYF	TGTGCCAGCTCACCACGTTCCGGGGGCACAGATACGCAGTATTTT
-	-	TRBV5-1	TRBJ2-3	CASSLAAGSSTDTQYF	TGCGCCAGCAGCTTGGCCGCGGGTTCTAGCACAGATACGCAGTATTTT
-	TRBD1	TRBV6-1	TRBJ1-5	CASSGTGVYGNQPQHF	TGTGCCAGCAGTGGGACAGGGGTTTATGGCAATCAGCCCCAGCATTTT
-	TRBD1	TRBV28	TRBJ2-3	CASSFGDRGTDTQYF	TGTGCCAGCAGTTTTGGGGACAGGGGGACAGATACGCAGTATTTT